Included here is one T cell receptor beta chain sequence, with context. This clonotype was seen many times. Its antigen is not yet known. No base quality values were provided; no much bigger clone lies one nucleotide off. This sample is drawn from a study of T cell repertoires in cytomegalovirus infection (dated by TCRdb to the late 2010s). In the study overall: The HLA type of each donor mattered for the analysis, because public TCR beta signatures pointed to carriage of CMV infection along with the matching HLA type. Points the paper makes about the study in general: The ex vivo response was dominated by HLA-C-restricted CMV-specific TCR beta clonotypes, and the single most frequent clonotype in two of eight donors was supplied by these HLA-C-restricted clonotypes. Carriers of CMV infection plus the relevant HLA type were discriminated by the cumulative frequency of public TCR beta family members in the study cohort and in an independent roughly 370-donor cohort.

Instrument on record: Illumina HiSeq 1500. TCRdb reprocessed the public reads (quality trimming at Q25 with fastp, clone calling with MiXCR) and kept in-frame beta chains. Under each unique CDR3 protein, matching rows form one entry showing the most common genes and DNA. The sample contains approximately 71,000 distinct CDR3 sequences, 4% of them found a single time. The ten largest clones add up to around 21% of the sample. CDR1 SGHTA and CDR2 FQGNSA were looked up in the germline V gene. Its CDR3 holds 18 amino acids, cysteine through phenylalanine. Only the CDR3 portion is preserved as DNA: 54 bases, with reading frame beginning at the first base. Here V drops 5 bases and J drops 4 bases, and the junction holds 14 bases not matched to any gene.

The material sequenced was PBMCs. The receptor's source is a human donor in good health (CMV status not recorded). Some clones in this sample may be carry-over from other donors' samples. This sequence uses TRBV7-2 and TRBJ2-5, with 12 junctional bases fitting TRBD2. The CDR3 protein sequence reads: CASSPTRTTSGGRETQYF. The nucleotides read TGTGCCAGCAGCCCGACGAGAACGACTAGCGGGGGCAGAGAGACCCAGTACTTC.